These 5 T cell receptor beta chains were all obtained from the same sample, sequenced in a study of cytomegalovirus exposure and HLA in healthy donors. The PCR contained 60 Vbeta and 13 Jbeta primers. Using immunoSEQ multiplex PCR, the repertoire was profiled, and TCRdb retains in-frame clones only, with some absent. The top ten clones hold about 5.6% of a sample with 150,000 to 180,000 clones, 70% to 90% of them seen once. Sequenced sample: PBMCs. The receptors originated from a woman aged 40 to 50 in good health and CMV-seropositive.

This clone showed up just once. The chain links TRBV29-1 to TRBJ2-7, with 9 bases matching TRBD1. V was pared by 2 bases and J by 2 bases, with 4 bases of the junction left unmatched. CDR3 size: 14 residues. The V gene's germline CDR1 is SQVTM and CDR2 ANQGSEA. The CDR3 DNA sequence: TGCAGCGTTGAACACCGACAGGGGGCCTACGAGCAGTACTTC. As protein: CSVEHRQGAYEQYF.

The V and J genes are TRBV19 and TRBJ1-1; 8 positions agree with TRBD1. This CDR3 has 15 residues. The V segment lost 5 bases and the J segment 4 bases; nucleotides outside the gene matches: 9. In germline, CDR1 is LNHDA, CDR2 SQIVND (reference sequence). The CDR3 loop reads CASSLRTGRTTEAFF. CDR3 in DNA: TGTGCCAGTAGTTTAAGGACAGGGAGGACCACTGAAGCTTTCTTT.

CDR3 in amino acids: CASSPGDGQPQHF. The CDR3, as DNA: TGTGCCAGCAGCCCGGGGGATGGTCAGCCCCAGCATTTT. The chain employs TRBV9 and TRBJ1-5; maybe TRBD1 (5 bases). In germline, CDR1 is SGDLS, CDR2 YYNGEE. Trimming left V 4 bases short and J 6 bases short, with 11 bases between. CDR3 size: 13 residues.

The rearrangement links TRBV15 to TRBJ2-7; 8 nucleotides align to TRBD2. V lost 1 base and J lost 3; bases outside the gene matches: 2. In germline, CDR1 is LNHNV, CDR2 YYDKDF (reference sequence). The CDR3 is 14 amino acids. The CDR3 region is CATSRAREGYEQYF. Written as DNA, the CDR3 is TGTGCCACCAGCAGAGCCCGGGAGGGCTACGAGCAGTACTTC.

The chain recombines TRBV28 with TRBJ2-7; 8 nucleotides agree with TRBD1. J was trimmed by 1 base and V by 5 bases; bases with no gene match: 7. The CDR3 is made up of 15 amino acids. Germline V gene sequence: CDR1 MDHEN, CDR2 SYDVKM. The chain's CDR3 is CASSPRQGLSYEQYF. The CDR3 nucleotides are TGTGCCAGCAGTCCACGACAGGGGTTATCCTACGAGCAGTACTTC.